This section outlines one T cell receptor (beta chain) sequence together with its context. The target antigen is unknown. With autoimmune disease history or systemic immunosuppression, patients were excluded. These data come from a study of OX40 agonist ivuxolimab in advanced cancers. Looking at the study overall: In three patients, partial responses were observed, one with hepatocellular carcinoma and two with cutaneous melanoma. Study-wide results and limits: At doses 0.1 to 3.0 mg/kg, CD4+ and CD8+ clones expanded. Fewer expanded clones were found on average in CD4+ than in CD8+ T cells.

This table comes from immunoSEQ multiplex PCR, and its TCRdb copy is limited to in-frame clones, with some not included. The table has around 67,000 clones, 70% to 90% seen once. V lost 2 bases and J lost 4, with 14 bases in between. Germline CDR1 SEHNR, CDR2 FQNEAQ (reference sequence). The CDR3 consists of 15 residues. This specimen was CD4+ or CD8+ T cells sorted from blood, taken in a trial of the OX40 agonist ivuxolimab. This sequence joins TRBV7-9 and TRBJ1-2; D perhaps matches TRBD1 (6 bases). The TCR was taken from an adult with an advanced solid tumor such as melanoma, head and neck, liver or kidney cancer. The CDR3 sequence is CASSLSRDILYGYTF. CDR3 in DNA: TGTGCCAGCAGCTTAAGTAGGGACATTCTCTATGGCTACACCTTC. The whole variable domain, filled in from reference TRBV7-9 and TRBJ1-2, reads DTGVSQNPRHKITKRGQNVTFRCDPISEHNRLYWYRQTLGQGPEFLTYFQNEAQLEKSRLLSDRFSAERPKGSFSTLEIQRTEQGDSAMYLCASSLSRDILYGYTFGSGTRLTVV.